Below, 2 T cell receptor beta chains from the same sample are listed, as sequenced in a study of cytomegalovirus exposure and HLA in healthy donors. It was with 60 Vbeta and 13 Jbeta primers that the PCR ran. TCRdb's table, derived via immunoSEQ multiplex PCR, lists solely in-frame clones and lacks some. The sample includes about 140,000 clones, approximately 80% of them seen just once. Sequences were obtained from PBMCs. The receptors shown here come from a male donor in good health and CMV-seronegative.

V and J are TRBV27 and TRBJ1-5, with 7 bases fitting TRBD1. The CDR3 contains 16 residues. The V segment lost 6 bases and the J segment 0 bases; nucleotides outside the gene matches: 8. Germline V gives CDR1 MNHEY, CDR2 SMNVEV (reference sequence). CDR3 protein: CASRRQGGGSNQPQHF. CDR3 coding DNA: TGTGCCAGCAGAAGACAGGGCGGCGGTAGCAATCAGCCCCAGCATTTT.

The rearrangement joins TRBV11-2 to TRBJ2-6; tentative D call: TRBD1 (6 bases). CDR3 size: 16 residues. The germline CDR1 and CDR2 sequences are SGHAT and FQNNGV. The V gene lost 6 bases and the J gene lost 1 base, with 13 bases spanning the gap. In DNA, the CDR3 is TGTGCCAGCAGGCCAAGAACAGGGTCTGGGGCCAACGTCCTGACTTTC. Its translation is CASRPRTGSGANVLTF. Variable domain in full (rest from reference TRBV11-2 and TRBJ2-6): EAGVAQSPRYKIIEKRQSVAFWCNPISGHATLYWYQQILGQGPKLLIQFQNNGVVDDSQLPKDRFSAERLKGVDSTLKIQPAKLEDSAVYLCASRPRTGSGANVLTFGAGSRLTVL.